A selection of T cell receptor beta chains follows, all from one sample in a study of cytomegalovirus exposure and HLA in healthy donors. Measured with immunoSEQ multiplex PCR; TCRdb has only the in-frame clones, and not every one. The table records 200,000 to 250,000 clones, roughly 84% of them present only once. The sample comprised PBMCs. The receptors were sampled from a boy between 2 and 10 years old in good health and CMV-seronegative. CDR3s include the opening cysteine and the closing phenylalanine or tryptophan. Each record gives: V gene, clone size, D gene, J gene, CDR3 protein, CDR3 DNA. A D gene is named only where the DNA matches it firmly. Size is omitted from some rows. Given values are once, few, many or a class for expanded clones.

V: TRBV27
size: -
D: -
J: TRBJ2-5
CDR3: CASSFLGQGTETQYF
DNA: TGTGCCAGCAGTTTTCTAGGGCAGGGCACAGAGACCCAGTACTTC

V: TRBV19
size: -
D: TRBD1
J: TRBJ1-5
CDR3: CASTPAGGFSNQPQHF
DNA: TGTGCCAGTACCCCTGCAGGGGGGTTTAGCAATCAGCCCCAGCATTTT

V: TRBV2
size: -
D: TRBD1
J: TRBJ1-3
CDR3: CASSGRSTGAGNTIYF
DNA: TGTGCCAGCAGTGGGAGGTCGACAGGGGCTGGAAACACCATATATTTT

V: TRBV13
size: -
D: TRBD1
J: TRBJ1-1
CDR3: CASSDDGTGNGVGTEAFF
DNA: TGTGCCAGCAGCGACGACGGGACAGGGAATGGGGTGGGCACTGAAGCTTTCTTT

V: TRBV6-1
size: -
D: TRBD1
J: TRBJ2-5
CDR3: CASSGFKDRTDQETQYF
DNA: TGTGCCAGCAGTGGGTTCAAGGACAGGACCGATCAAGAGACCCAGTACTTC

V: TRBV7-9
size: -
D: -
J: TRBJ2-3
CDR3: CSSSLGREKGTQYF
DNA: TGTTCCAGCAGCTTAGGACGGGAAAAGGGTACGCAGTATTTT

V: TRBV18
size: -
D: -
J: TRBJ1-2
CDR3: CASSVRGDGYTF
DNA: TGTGCCAGCTCGGTCCGGGGGGATGGCTACACCTTC

V: TRBV5-8
size: -
D: -
J: TRBJ2-2
CDR3: CASGGLLNTGELFF
DNA: TGTGCCAGCGGCGGACTGCTGAACACCGGGGAGCTGTTTTTT

V: TRBV4-1
size: -
D: TRBD1
J: TRBJ1-3
CDR3: CASSQSETGAGNTIYF
DNA: TGCGCCAGCAGCCAAAGTGAAACAGGGGCTGGAAACACCATATATTTT

V: TRBV7-6
size: -
D: TRBD2
J: TRBJ2-7
CDR3: CASSPGLAHYEQYF
DNA: TGTGCCAGCAGCCCCGGACTAGCGCACTACGAGCAGTACTTC

V: TRBV9
size: -
D: -
J: TRBJ2-1
CDR3: CASSVDLGGDSYNEQFF
DNA: TGTGCCAGCAGCGTAGATTTGGGAGGCGACTCCTACAATGAGCAGTTCTTC

V: TRBV11-3
size: -
D: -
J: TRBJ2-1
CDR3: CASSLGAAASYNEQFF
DNA: TGTGCCAGCAGCTTAGGCGCGGCCGCCTCCTACAATGAGCAGTTCTTC

V: TRBV6-1
size: once
D: TRBD1
J: TRBJ1-5
CDR3: CASSEETGGNSNQPQHF
DNA: TGTGCCAGCAGTGAAGAGACAGGGGGGAATAGCAATCAGCCCCAGCATTTT

V: TRBV2
size: -
D: -
J: TRBJ1-1
CDR3: CASSDEQGTGFGTEAFF
DNA: TGTGCCAGCAGTGACGAGCAGGGGACGGGGTTTGGCACTGAAGCTTTCTTT

V: TRBV28
size: -
D: TRBD2
J: TRBJ2-1
CDR3: CASTGTSSNEQFF
DNA: TGTGCCAGCACAGGGACTAGCAGCAATGAGCAGTTCTTC

V: TRBV2
size: -
D: TRBD1
J: TRBJ2-4
CDR3: CASRVGTGQTKNIQYF
DNA: TGTGCCAGCAGGGTAGGGACAGGGCAGACCAAAAACATTCAGTACTTC

V: TRBV7-6
size: once
D: TRBD1
J: TRBJ2-1
CDR3: CASSSLRQGYNEQFF
DNA: TGTGCCAGCAGCTCCCTACGACAGGGCTACAATGAGCAGTTCTTC

V: TRBV7-2
size: -
D: TRBD2
J: TRBJ2-1
CDR3: CASSPTSAYNEQFF
DNA: TGTGCCAGCAGCCCGACTAGCGCCTACAATGAGCAGTTCTTC

V: TRBV9
size: -
D: -
J: TRBJ2-3
CDR3: CASSARTGLSDTQYF
DNA: TGTGCCAGCAGCGCCCGCACGGGACTGTCAGATACGCAGTATTTT

V: TRBV7-9
size: -
D: -
J: TRBJ2-7
CDR3: CASSLPGYEQYF
DNA: TGTGCCAGCAGCTTACCCGGGTACGAGCAGTACTTC

V: TRBV2
size: -
D: -
J: TRBJ2-5
CDR3: CASTSGVETQYF
DNA: TGTGCCAGTACCTCGGGAGTCGAGACCCAGTACTTC

V: TRBV5-1
size: -
D: TRBD1
J: TRBJ1-5
CDR3: CASSPGQSYQPQHF
DNA: TGCGCCAGCAGCCCGGGACAGTCTTATCAGCCCCAGCATTTT

V: TRBV18
size: -
D: -
J: TRBJ1-5
CDR3: CASSLDYSSNQPQHF
DNA: TGTGCCAGCTCACTCGACTATTCTAGCAATCAGCCCCAGCATTTT

V: TRBV19
size: few
D: -
J: TRBJ2-5
CDR3: CASSQAGGKETQYF
DNA: TGTGCCAGTAGTCAAGCAGGGGGGAAAGAGACCCAGTACTTC

V: TRBV19
size: -
D: -
J: TRBJ1-1
CDR3: CASSISLNTEAFF
DNA: TGTGCCAGTAGTATCTCCTTGAACACTGAAGCTTTCTTT

V: TRBV7-9
size: -
D: TRBD1
J: TRBJ2-1
CDR3: CASSSTSLDRGQGEQFF
DNA: TGTGCCAGCAGCTCGACGAGCCTGGACAGGGGGCAGGGTGAGCAGTTCTTC

V: TRBV7-9
size: -
D: -
J: TRBJ1-5
CDR3: CASSLGSGGVSNQPQHF
DNA: TGTGCCAGCAGCTTAGGGAGCGGGGGCGTTAGCAATCAGCCCCAGCATTTT

V: TRBV29-1
size: -
D: -
J: TRBJ2-5
CDR3: CSVRSLFGETQYF
DNA: TGCAGCGTTCGGTCACTCTTCGGGGAGACCCAGTACTTC

V: TRBV9
size: -
D: TRBD2
J: TRBJ2-3
CDR3: CASSVEIAGAGTDTQYF
DNA: TGTGCCAGCAGCGTAGAAATAGCGGGGGCCGGCACAGATACGCAGTATTTT

V: TRBV5-1
size: once
D: -
J: TRBJ2-5
CDR3: CASSLGPGGETQYF
DNA: TGCGCCAGCAGCTTGGGGCCAGGTGGGGAGACCCAGTACTTC

V: TRBV6-5
size: -
D: -
J: TRBJ1-1
CDR3: CASSPTVPSEAFF
DNA: TGTGCCAGCAGTCCGACAGTCCCCAGCGAGGCTTTCTTT

V: TRBV10-2
size: -
D: TRBD1
J: TRBJ2-7
CDR3: CASSERTGGYEQYF
DNA: TGCGCCAGCAGTGAGAGGACAGGGGGATACGAGCAGTACTTC

V: TRBV6-5
size: -
D: TRBD1
J: TRBJ2-3
CDR3: CASRTGHSTDTQYF
DNA: TGTGCCAGCAGGACAGGGCACTCCACAGATACGCAGTATTTT

V: TRBV6-5
size: -
D: -
J: TRBJ2-3
CDR3: CASSLTRDTQYF
DNA: TGTGCCAGCAGCCTGACCAGGGATACGCAGTATTTT

V: TRBV20-1
size: -
D: -
J: TRBJ2-7
CDR3: CSASGAYEQYF
DNA: TGCAGTGCTAGCGGAGCCTACGAGCAGTACTTC

V: TRBV30
size: -
D: -
J: TRBJ2-7
CDR3: CAWSLAYEQYF
DNA: TGTGCCTGGAGCCTCGCCTACGAGCAGTACTTC

V: TRBV30
size: -
D: TRBD1
J: TRBJ1-6
CDR3: CAWSSDRGSYNSPLHF
DNA: TGTGCCTGGAGCTCTGACAGGGGGTCCTATAATTCACCCCTCCACTTT

V: TRBV7-9
size: -
D: -
J: TRBJ1-3
CDR3: CASSSLGGADAGNTIYF
DNA: TGTGCCAGCAGCTCCTTAGGGGGGGCGGACGCTGGAAACACCATATATTTT

V: TRBV6-5
size: -
D: TRBD1
J: TRBJ1-5
CDR3: CASRTGDQPQHF
DNA: TGTGCCAGCAGGACAGGGGATCAGCCCCAGCATTTT

V: TRBV30
size: -
D: TRBD2
J: TRBJ2-2
CDR3: CAWEGLAVNTGELFF
DNA: TGTGCCTGGGAGGGACTAGCGGTGAACACCGGGGAGCTGTTTTTT

V: TRBV11-2
size: -
D: -
J: TRBJ1-1
CDR3: CASSLDEGMNTEAFF
DNA: TGTGCCAGCAGCTTAGATGAGGGCATGAACACTGAAGCTTTCTTT

V: TRBV7-7
size: -
D: -
J: TRBJ2-1
CDR3: CASSLEGGVGNEQFF
DNA: TGTGCTAGCAGCTTAGAGGGCGGGGTAGGCAATGAGCAGTTCTTC

V: TRBV19
size: -
D: -
J: TRBJ2-7
CDR3: CASSMDSIYEQYF
DNA: TGTGCCAGTAGTATGGACTCAATCTACGAGCAGTACTTC

V: TRBV5-8
size: -
D: TRBD1
J: TRBJ2-5
CDR3: CASSFERLTPRGQSQYF
DNA: TGTGCCAGCAGCTTCGAGCGCTTAACCCCCCGGGGACAGTCTCAGTACTTC

V: TRBV11-2
size: -
D: TRBD2
J: TRBJ2-3
CDR3: CASSADGLAGAVDTQYF
DNA: TGTGCCAGCAGCGCCGACGGACTAGCGGGAGCGGTAGATACGCAGTATTTT

V: TRBV5-1
size: -
D: TRBD1
J: TRBJ1-6
CDR3: CASSWGQGDNSPLHF
DNA: TGCGCCAGCAGCTGGGGACAGGGCGATAATTCACCCCTCCACTTT

V: TRBV6-1
size: few
D: -
J: TRBJ1-1
CDR3: CASRPNMNTEAFF
DNA: TGTGCCAGCAGACCTAATATGAACACTGAAGCTTTCTTT

V: TRBV5-4
size: -
D: -
J: TRBJ2-4
CDR3: CASSPGVDSGVYF
DNA: TGTGCCAGCAGCCCCGGCGTGGACAGCGGTGTTTACTTC

V: TRBV21-1
size: -
D: -
J: TRBJ1-2
CDR3: CASSKVPDRVYPGNYGYTF
DNA: TGTGCCAGCAGCAAAGTGCCAGACAGGGTTTACCCTGGGAACTATGGCTACACCTTC

V: TRBV5-6
size: -
D: TRBD2
J: TRBJ2-7
CDR3: CASSFGLTGGPWNEQYF
DNA: TGTGCCAGCAGCTTTGGATTGACGGGAGGGCCTTGGAACGAGCAGTACTTC

V: TRBV7-8
size: -
D: TRBD2
J: TRBJ2-4
CDR3: CASSLVAGGHGGIQYF
DNA: TGTGCCAGCAGCTTAGTGGCGGGAGGGCACGGGGGCATTCAGTACTTC

V: TRBV5-3
size: -
D: -
J: TRBJ1-1
CDR3: CARSFDKGLGSNTEAFF
DNA: TGTGCCAGAAGCTTTGATAAGGGGTTGGGTTCGAACACTGAAGCTTTCTTT

V: TRBV7-2
size: -
D: -
J: TRBJ2-7
CDR3: CASSLLPSRAYEQYF
DNA: TGTGCCAGCAGCTTATTGCCTAGCCGGGCCTACGAGCAGTACTTC

V: TRBV19
size: -
D: -
J: TRBJ1-1
CDR3: CASDAGHQAFF
DNA: TGTGCCAGTGACGCAGGGCACCAGGCTTTCTTT